One and the same sample provided the 23 T cell receptor beta chains below, sequenced in a study of blood T cell repertoires in COVID-19. Sequenced by immunoSEQ multiplex PCR; TCRdb stores in-frame clones only, minus some. The data hold roughly 120,000 clones, with around three quarters observed a single time. The source material was peripheral blood. Receptors originate from a man aged 70-80 years with acute or convalescent COVID-19.

The chain joins TRBV19 to TRBJ2-5, with TRBD1 matching over 8 bases. The V and J ends lost 0 bases and 6 bases, in that order; junction bases with no gene match: 12. The CDR3 has 17 amino acids. The germline gives CDR1 LNHDA, CDR2 SQIVND (reference sequence). This CDR3 reads CASSIDAAGGYRKTQYF. CDR3 bases: TGTGCCAGTAGTATAGATGCGGCAGGGGGCTACAGAAAGACCCAGTACTTC. Supplemented by reference TRBV19 and TRBJ2-5, the full variable domain reads DGGITQSPKYLFRKEGQNVTLSCEQNLNHDAMYWYRQDPGQGLRLIYYSQIVNDFQKGDIAEGYSVSREKKESFPLTVTSAQKNPTAFYLCASSIDAAGGYRKTQYFGPGTRLLVL.

This clone was observed a single time. This chain links TRBV28 with TRBJ2-1; a possible D gene is TRBD2 (6 bases). The length of the CDR3 is 16 residues. V shed 3 bases and J shed 0 bases, with 12 bases lying between them. Looked up from germline, CDR1 is MDHEN and CDR2 is SYDVKM. As DNA, the CDR3 is TGTGCCAGCAGTTTTGGAGGGACCACCTCCTACAATGAGCAGTTCTTC. This translates into CASSFGGTTSYNEQFF.

This clone showed up just a few times. The gene calls are TRBV5-1 and TRBJ2-5, with 8 bases aligning to TRBD2. With V trimmed by 5 bases and J by 3 bases, 6 bases remained unmatched. Germline V gene data show CDR1 as SGHRS and CDR2 as YFSETQ. This CDR3 is 14 amino acids long. CDR3 loop: CASSPGGAEETQYF. The CDR3 DNA reads as TGCGCCAGCAGTCCCGGGGGGGCTGAAGAGACCCAGTACTTC.

The CDR3 is CASSPRLGLAGGATDTQYF. CDR3 bases: TGCGCCAGCAGCCCTCGTTTGGGACTAGCGGGAGGAGCTACAGATACGCAGTATTTT. V gene TRBV5-1 combines with J gene TRBJ2-3; 15 positions agree with TRBD2. V shed 4 bases, J shed 3 bases, and the junction held 12 bases outside the gene matches. The germline CDR1 and CDR2 sequences are SGHRS and YFSETQ. The CDR3 consists of 19 residues.

This chain joins TRBV4-3 and TRBJ2-7, with TRBD2 as a possible D gene (6 bases). The V gene's germline CDR1 is LGHNA and CDR2 YSLEER. This CDR3 region has 17 residues. The ends were cut back, 0 bases at V and 7 bases at J, with 22 bases in the middle. The CDR3 region is CASSQDLRAGAGGEQYF. The DNA for the CDR3 is TGCGCCAGCAGCCAAGATCTTCGGGCAGGAGCCGGGGGAGAGCAGTACTTC.

This chain joins TRBV10-1 and TRBJ2-1; D possibly corresponds to TRBD2 (6 bases). V shed 0 bases and J shed 8 bases, with 14 bases lying between them. The CDR3 consists of 15 residues. Germline V gene sequence: CDR1 WNHNN, CDR2 SYGVQD (reference sequence). CDR3 DNA: TGCGCCAGCAGTGAGTCGGTACTATCGGGGGATGAGCAGTTCTTC. This encodes CASSESVLSGDEQFF.

The rearrangement uses TRBV7-9 and TRBJ1-2; TRBD1 might be the D (6 bases). The CDR3 is 13 residues long. The germline V and J ends were trimmed by 5 bases and 7 bases, with 14 bases remaining between them. Germline V CDR1 and CDR2: SEHNR, FQNEAQ (reference sequence). The CDR3 nucleotides read TGTGCCAGCAGCCCACAGGGAAGCGGTGGCTACACCTTC. Translated, it gives CASSPQGSGGYTF.

V is TRBV7-9 and J is TRBJ2-1, with TRBD2 matching 11 bases. The CDR3 has 15 amino acids. CDR1 and CDR2 from the germline V gene are SEHNR and FQNEAQ (reference sequence). V lost 5 bases to trimming and J lost 7 bases; unmatched junction nucleotides: 7. DNA for the CDR3: TGTGCCAGCAGCGGCAGACTAGCGGGGCTTAATGAGCAGTTCTTC. This translates into CASSGRLAGLNEQFF.

This clone has only one observation. V and J are TRBV11-2 and TRBJ1-1; 7 nucleotides agree with TRBD1. Germline assignment: CDR1 SGHAT and CDR2 FQNNGV. V shed 5 bases and J 4 bases; nucleotides not matched to a gene: 1. This CDR3 contains 12 residues. The CDR3 loop reads CASSPGGTEAFF. In DNA, the CDR3 is TGTGCCAGCAGCCCAGGGGGCACTGAAGCTTTCTTT.

The V and J genes are TRBV7-8 and TRBJ2-5; TRBD1 matches at 7 bases. The CDR3 extends over 16 amino acids. Germline loops: CDR1 SGHVS, CDR2 FQNEAQ. Trimming removed 4 bases from V and 1 base from J; junction bases left unmatched: 9. CDR3 in amino acids: CASSWTGGRGQETQYF. As DNA, the CDR3 is TGTGCCAGCAGCTGGACAGGCGGCCGAGGCCAAGAGACCCAGTACTTC.

The chain couples TRBV24-1 to TRBJ1-2; no reliable D call. The CDR3 totals 13 residues. Germline V gives CDR1 KGHDR, CDR2 SFDVKD. The V end lost 5 bases, the J end lost 4 bases, and 10 bases lay between the germline ends. The DNA of the CDR3 is TGTGCCACCAGTGGTGAGAGGCCCTATGGCTACACCTTC. This codes for CATSGERPYGYTF.

The gene calls are TRBV15 and TRBJ2-7, with TRBD2 matching over 7 bases. V lost 5 bases to trimming and J lost 2 bases; unmatched junction nucleotides: 6. The germline V gene has CDR1 LNHNV and CDR2 YYDKDF (reference sequence). The CDR3 is 14 amino acids. For the CDR3, the DNA is TGTGCCACCAGCGGGCGGGAGTGGGCCTACGAGCAGTACTTC. This translates into CATSGREWAYEQYF.

The chain employs TRBV18 and TRBJ1-5, with TRBD1 matching over 8 bases. The CDR3 extends over 15 amino acids. V was clipped by 5 bases and J by 3 bases; unmatched bases: 6. Germline V gene data show CDR1 as KGHSH and CDR2 as LQKENI. In DNA, the CDR3 is TGTGCCAGCTCAGAACAGGGGGAATACAATCAGCCCCAGCATTTT. This encodes CASSEQGEYNQPQHF.

This clone was counted once. The chain uses TRBV11-2 and TRBJ2-5; weak D call: TRBD2 (6 bases). The CDR3 is 16 amino acids. CDR1 SGHAT and CDR2 FQNNGV come from the germline V gene. The V end lost 3 bases, the J end lost 2 bases, and 16 bases lay between the germline ends. This CDR3 reads CASSLPPGATQETQYF. Here the CDR3 DNA reads TGTGCCAGCAGCTTGCCCCCGGGAGCGACACAAGAGACCCAGTACTTC.

The rearrangement uses TRBV11-2 and TRBJ1-1, with TRBD1 matching 9 bases. Germline assignment: CDR1 SGHAT and CDR2 FQNNGV. This CDR3 contains 15 residues. V shed 4 bases and J 2 bases; nucleotides not matched to a gene: 5. This CDR3 reads CASSSPGQGNTEAFF. CDR3 sequence (DNA): TGTGCCAGCAGCTCCCCGGGACAGGGAAACACTGAAGCTTTCTTT. The full variable domain, with the rest looked up from reference TRBV11-2 and TRBJ1-1, is EAGVAQSPRYKIIEKRQSVAFWCNPISGHATLYWYQQILGQGPKLLIQFQNNGVVDDSQLPKDRFSAERLKGVDSTLKIQPAKLEDSAVYLCASSSPGQGNTEAFFGQGTRLTVV.

The chain employs TRBV2 and TRBJ2-7, with 7 nucleotides matching TRBD2. The ends lost 1 base at V and 5 bases at J; junction bases unmatched: 8. The CDR3 length is 15 residues. Germline V lookup: CDR1 SNHLY, CDR2 FYNNEI. The CDR3: CASSEEVAGRNEQYF. CDR3 DNA sequence: TGTGCCAGCAGTGAAGAGGTAGCGGGCCGAAACGAGCAGTACTTC.

The V and J genes are TRBV10-3 and TRBJ1-1; D unresolved. The V end lost 10 bases, the J end lost 4 bases, and 16 bases lay between the germline ends. Germline assignment: CDR1 ENHRY and CDR2 SYGVKD. This CDR3 has 13 residues. The CDR3 is CATHGVGSTEAFF. The CDR3 DNA reads as TGTGCCACCCACGGGGTAGGCAGCACTGAAGCTTTCTTT.

V is TRBV27 and J is TRBJ2-1; maybe TRBD1 (6 bases). The CDR3 runs to 13 residues. Trimming pared 6 bases from V and 8 bases from J, leaving 14 bases between. Germline V lookup: CDR1 MNHEY, CDR2 SMNVEV (reference sequence). The CDR3 sequence: CASRPTGYDEQFF. The DNA for the CDR3 is TGTGCCAGCAGGCCTACAGGGTATGATGAGCAGTTCTTC.

The chain employs TRBV6-5 and TRBJ2-5; 9 bases match TRBD2. Germline loops: CDR1 MNHEY, CDR2 SVGAGI. The trim removed 2 bases at V and 7 bases at J, leaving 5 bases unmatched. This CDR3 is built from 14 residues. CDR3 DNA sequence: TGTGCCAGCAGTTACAAGGGACTAGCAGGGACCCAGTACTTC. This codes for CASSYKGLAGTQYF.

The chain carries TRBV18 and TRBJ2-1, with D possibly TRBD2 on 5 matching bases. From germline, CDR1 is KGHSH and CDR2 LQKENI. The germline V and J ends were trimmed by 1 base and 1 base, with 8 bases remaining between them. The CDR3 spans 15 residues. The CDR3 nucleotides read TGTGCCAGCTCACCACAGGAGCGGTCCTACAATGAGCAGTTCTTC. Translation: CASSPQERSYNEQFF.

The rearrangement links TRBV2 to TRBJ1-1, with D maybe TRBD1 (6 bases). V lost 4 bases and J lost 3, with 15 bases in between. Germline CDR1 reads SNHLY; CDR2 reads FYNNEI. The CDR3 runs 15 residues. CDR3 in amino acids: CASSARGIQYTEAFF. DNA for the CDR3: TGTGCCAGCAGTGCGAGGGGGATACAATACACTGAAGCTTTCTTT. Full variable domain (missing parts from reference TRBV2 and TRBJ1-1): EPEVTQTPSHQVTQMGQEVILRCVPISNHLYFYWYRQILGQKVEFLVSFYNNEISEKSEIFDDQFSVERPDGSNFTLKIRSTKLEDSAMYFCASSARGIQYTEAFFGQGTRLTVV.

The rearrangement joins TRBV13 to TRBJ1-6; 12 nucleotides line up with TRBD1. Germline lookup yields CDR1 PRHDT and CDR2 FYEKMQ (reference sequence). This CDR3 region has 16 residues. With V trimmed by 5 bases and J by 7 bases, 6 bases remained unmatched. The CDR3 loop reads CASSTRDRGRNSPLHF. The CDR3 coding sequence is TGTGCCAGCAGCACCCGGGACAGGGGGCGAAATTCACCCCTCCACTTT. Full variable domain (outside the CDR3, taken from reference TRBV13 and TRBJ1-6): AAGVIQSPRHLIKEKRETATLKCYPIPRHDTVYWYQQGPGQDPQFLISFYEKMQSDKGSIPDRFSAQQFSDYHSELNMSSLELGDSALYFCASSTRDRGRNSPLHFGNGTRLTVT.

The chain couples TRBV4-1 to TRBJ2-3, with D possibly TRBD2 on 5 matching bases. V was pared by 0 bases and J by 4 bases, with 14 bases between. The germline gives CDR1 MGHRA, CDR2 YSYEKL. This CDR3 comprises 16 residues. CDR3 residues: CASSQDGGRSSDTQYF. The DNA for the CDR3 is TGCGCCAGCAGCCAAGACGGCGGGCGAAGCTCAGATACGCAGTATTTT.